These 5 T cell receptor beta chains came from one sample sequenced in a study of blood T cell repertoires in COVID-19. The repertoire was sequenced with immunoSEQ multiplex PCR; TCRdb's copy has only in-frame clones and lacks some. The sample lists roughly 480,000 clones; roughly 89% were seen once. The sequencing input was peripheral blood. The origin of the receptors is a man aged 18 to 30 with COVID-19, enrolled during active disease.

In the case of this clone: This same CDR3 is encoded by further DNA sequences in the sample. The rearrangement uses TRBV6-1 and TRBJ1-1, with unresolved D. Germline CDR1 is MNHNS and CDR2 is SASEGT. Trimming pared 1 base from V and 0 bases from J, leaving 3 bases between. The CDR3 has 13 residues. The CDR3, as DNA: TGTGCCAGCAGTGAAGTCGTGAACACTGAAGCTTTCTTT. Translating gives CASSEVVNTEAFF.

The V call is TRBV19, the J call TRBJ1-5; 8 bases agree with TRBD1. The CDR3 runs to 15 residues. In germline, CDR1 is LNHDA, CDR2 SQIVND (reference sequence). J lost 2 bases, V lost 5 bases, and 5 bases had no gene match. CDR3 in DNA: TGTGCCAGTAGTTTCGACAGGGGCGGCAATCAGCCCCAGCATTTT. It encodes CASSFDRGGNQPQHF.

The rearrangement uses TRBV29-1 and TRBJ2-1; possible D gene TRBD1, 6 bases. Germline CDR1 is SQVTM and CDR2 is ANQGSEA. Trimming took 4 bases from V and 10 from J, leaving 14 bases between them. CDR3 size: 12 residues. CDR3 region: CSVGPGHREQFF. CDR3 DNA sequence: TGCAGCGTTGGACCGGGACACCGGGAGCAGTTCTTC.

This CDR3 reads CASRHTGGDTQYF. In DNA form, the CDR3 reads TGTGCCAGCAGGCATACGGGGGGGGATACGCAGTATTTT. This chain connects TRBV12-3 or TRBV12-4 to TRBJ2-3; 8 bases align to TRBD2. The CDR3 sequence is 13 residues long. The J segment lost 6 bases and the V segment lost 6 bases, leaving 5 bases of the junction unmatched.

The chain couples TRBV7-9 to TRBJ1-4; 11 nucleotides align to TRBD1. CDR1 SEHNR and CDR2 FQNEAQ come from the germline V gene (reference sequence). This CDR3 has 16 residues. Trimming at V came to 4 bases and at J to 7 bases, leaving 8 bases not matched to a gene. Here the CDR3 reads CASSSPSGQGAEKLFF. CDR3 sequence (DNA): TGTGCCAGCAGCTCCCCCTCAGGACAGGGGGCTGAAAAACTGTTTTTT.